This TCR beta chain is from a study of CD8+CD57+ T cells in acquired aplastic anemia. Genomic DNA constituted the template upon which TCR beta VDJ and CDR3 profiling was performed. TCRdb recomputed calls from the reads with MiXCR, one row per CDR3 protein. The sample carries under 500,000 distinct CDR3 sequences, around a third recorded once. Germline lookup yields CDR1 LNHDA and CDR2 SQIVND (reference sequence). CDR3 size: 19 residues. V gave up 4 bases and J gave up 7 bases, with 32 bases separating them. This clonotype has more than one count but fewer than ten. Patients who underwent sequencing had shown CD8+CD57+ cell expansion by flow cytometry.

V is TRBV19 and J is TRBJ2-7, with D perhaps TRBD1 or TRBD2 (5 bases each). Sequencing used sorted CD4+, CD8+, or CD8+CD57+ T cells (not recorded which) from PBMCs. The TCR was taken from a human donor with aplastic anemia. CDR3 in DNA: TGTGCCAGTAGTAAAGAATTTGGGACGGACTCGCTGGGGGTTTGGGAGCAGTACTTC. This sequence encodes CASSKEFGTDSLGVWEQYF.